This is a list of T cell receptor beta chains from one sample in a study of T cells in Graves' hyperthyroidism and ophthalmopathy. MiXCR, applied by TCRdb to the multiplex PCR reads, yields one record per CDR3 protein. The sample yields about 540,000 distinct CDR3 sequences, roughly 46% seen once. Sequencing was carried out using peripheral blood or thyroid tissue (not recorded which). The receptors were sampled from a woman aged 18-29 years with Graves' hyperthyroidism. The CDR3 runs from the conserved cysteine through the conserved F or W. The D gene is left open where the match is weak. The listing skips clone size in some rows; elsewhere it reads once, few, many or a size class.

v_call	j_call	clone_size	cdr3_length	d_call	cdr3_aa	cdr3_nt
TRBV29-1	TRBJ1-2	NA	13	TRBD1	CSVDMLRDRVNTF	TGCAGCGTGGACATGCTGAGGGACAGGGTGAACACCTTC
TRBV20-1	TRBJ1-1	many	12	NA	CSAIEGRTEAFF	TGCAGTGCTATAGAGGGTCGGACTGAAGCTTTCTTT
TRBV19	TRBJ1-2	many	10	NA	CASSSGGYTF	TGTGCCAGTAGTTCAGGGGGCTACACCTTC
TRBV10-3	TRBJ1-2	NA	14	NA	CAISARGQNYGYTF	TGTGCCATCAGTGCTAGAGGTCAGAACTATGGCTACACCTTC
TRBV25-1	TRBJ1-1	many	14	NA	CASSDPAGNTEAFF	TGTGCCAGCAGTGATCCCGCAGGGAATACTGAAGCTTTCTTT
TRBV2	TRBJ1-5	NA	14	TRBD1	CASSYRGLNQPQHF	TGTGCCAGCAGTTACAGGGGGCTGAATCAGCCCCAGCATTTT
TRBV20-1	TRBJ2-2	NA	17	TRBD1	CSARLPGQGPTTGELFF	TGCAGTGCTAGACTACCGGGACAGGGCCCGACCACCGGGGAGCTGTTTTTT
TRBV20-1	TRBJ2-4	NA	13	NA	CSAGGMGPNIQYF	TGCAGTGCTGGGGGGATGGGACCGAACATTCAGTACTTC
TRBV4-2	TRBJ2-7	NA	14	TRBD2	CASSWTSDSYEQYF	TGTGCCAGCAGCTGGACTAGCGACTCCTACGAGCAGTACTTC
TRBV19	TRBJ1-4	once	15	NA	CASSATPGSAEKLFF	TGTGCCAGTAGTGCAACCCCTGGATCTGCTGAAAAACTGTTTTTT
TRBV19	TRBJ1-2	many	13	NA	CASSHKGSKGYTF	TGTGCCAGTAGTCATAAGGGCTCGAAGGGCTACACCTTC
TRBV7-9	TRBJ1-4	NA	15	TRBD1	CASSPEGTANEKLFF	TGTGCCAGCAGCCCGGAAGGGACAGCTAATGAAAAACTGTTTTTT
TRBV10-3	TRBJ1-4	NA	17	TRBD1	CAISTRTGGMANEKLFF	TGTGCCATCAGTACAAGGACAGGGGGCATGGCTAATGAAAAACTGTTTTTT
TRBV5-1	TRBJ1-1	many	16	TRBD1	CASSPLMGQKNTEAFF	TGCGCCAGCAGCCCCCTCATGGGACAGAAGAACACTGAAGCTTTCTTT
TRBV7-2	TRBJ2-7	NA	17	TRBD2	CASSFSGLAGGGVEQYF	TGTGCCAGCAGCTTCTCGGGACTAGCGGGAGGGGGCGTCGAGCAGTACTTC
TRBV5-4	TRBJ2-5	NA	12	NA	CASSEAQEAQYF	TGTGCCAGCAGCGAAGCCCAAGAGGCCCAGTACTTC
TRBV7-2	TRBJ1-1	NA	15	NA	CASSPGMLANTEAFF	TGTGCCAGCAGTCCCGGGATGCTGGCGAACACTGAAGCTTTCTTT
TRBV27	TRBJ1-2	many	12	NA	CASSHGRDGYTF	TGTGCCAGCAGTCACGGACGAGATGGCTACACCTTC
TRBV7-8	TRBJ1-5	NA	16	TRBD1	CASSYETGGGSQPQHF	TGTGCCAGCAGCTACGAGACAGGGGGAGGTAGTCAGCCCCAGCATTTT
TRBV27	TRBJ1-1	NA	13	NA	CASQFGTNTEAFF	TGTGCCAGCCAATTTGGGACGAACACTGAAGCTTTCTTT
TRBV6-1	TRBJ2-6	NA	13	NA	CASSEEGGNVLTF	TGTGCCAGCAGTGAAGAGGGCGGCAACGTCCTGACTTTC
TRBV10-3	TRBJ1-5	NA	14	NA	CAISESGLGQPQHF	TGTGCCATCAGTGAGTCGGGGCTCGGTCAGCCCCAGCATTTT
TRBV29-1	TRBJ2-2	many	13	NA	CSTAHTNTGELFF	TGCAGCACAGCACATACGAACACCGGGGAGCTGTTTTTT
TRBV20-1	TRBJ1-6	NA	12	NA	CSASPEASPLHF	TGCAGTGCTAGCCCAGAGGCATCACCCCTCCACTTT
TRBV10-3	TRBJ1-2	many	13	NA	CATALTGGYGYTF	TGTGCCACCGCGCTGACAGGCGGCTATGGCTACACCTTC
TRBV27	TRBJ2-7	many	14	TRBD1	CASRLGQGTYEQYF	TGTGCCAGCAGACTCGGACAGGGTACGTACGAGCAGTACTTC
TRBV29-1	TRBJ2-7	NA	12	NA	CTVDSDSYEQYF	TGCACCGTCGACTCAGACTCCTACGAGCAGTACTTC
TRBV10-3	TRBJ1-5	once	17	TRBD1	CAISRTGLRKRNQPQHF	TGTGCCATCAGTCGGACAGGCCTTCGAAAGCGGAATCAGCCCCAGCATTTT
TRBV27	TRBJ1-1	many	12	NA	CASSAWGAEAFF	TGTGCCAGCAGCGCCTGGGGGGCTGAAGCTTTCTTT